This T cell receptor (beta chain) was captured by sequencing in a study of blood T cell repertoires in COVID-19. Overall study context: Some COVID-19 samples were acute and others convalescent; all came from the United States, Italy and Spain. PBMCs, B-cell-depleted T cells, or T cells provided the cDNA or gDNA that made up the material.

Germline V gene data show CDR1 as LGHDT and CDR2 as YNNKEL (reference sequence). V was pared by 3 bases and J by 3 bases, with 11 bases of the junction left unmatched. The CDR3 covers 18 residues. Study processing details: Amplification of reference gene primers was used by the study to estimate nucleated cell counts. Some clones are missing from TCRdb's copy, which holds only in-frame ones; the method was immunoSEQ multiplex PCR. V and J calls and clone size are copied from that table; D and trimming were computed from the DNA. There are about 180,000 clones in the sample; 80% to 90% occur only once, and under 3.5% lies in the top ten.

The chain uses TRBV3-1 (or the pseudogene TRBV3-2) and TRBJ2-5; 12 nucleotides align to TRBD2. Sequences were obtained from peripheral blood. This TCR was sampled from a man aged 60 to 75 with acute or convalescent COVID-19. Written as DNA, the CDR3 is TGTGCCAGCAGCCAGGAGGCTAGCGGGAGGGGGGTTGAAGAGACCCAGTACTTC. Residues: CASSQEASGRGVEETQYF.